This T cell receptor beta chain was sequenced in a study of shared clonotypes between healthy human individuals. Study findings and constraints: Non-shared clonotypes had lower generation probabilities than clonotypes shared by all four sorted-subset donors. Of the naive CD4 clonotypes, around 5.2% were shared across a few donors.

This CDR3 is 14 amino acids long. Germline CDR1 reads SGHDT; CDR2 reads YYEEEE. Trimming removed 0 bases at V and 4 bases at J, with 10 bases between. The table came from immunoSEQ multiplex PCR; TCRdb's copy has only in-frame clones and leaves some out. The table shows under 2.5 million clones, with approximately 90% occurring only once. In the case of this clone: Its antigen remains unidentified.

Everyone who donated was a Caucasian adult who lived in Nashville, Tennessee. The sample was naive CD4+ T cells from PBMCs. Described subset: CD45RA+ positively selected. The receptor was derived from a man younger than 30 in good health. Some clones in this sample may be carry-over from other donors' samples. The chain recombines TRBV5-6 with TRBJ2-5; D is possibly TRBD1 (5 bases). Here the CDR3 reads CASSLAPQGETQYF. The CDR3 bases are TGTGCCAGCAGCTTGGCCCCGCAGGGAGAGACCCAGTACTTC.